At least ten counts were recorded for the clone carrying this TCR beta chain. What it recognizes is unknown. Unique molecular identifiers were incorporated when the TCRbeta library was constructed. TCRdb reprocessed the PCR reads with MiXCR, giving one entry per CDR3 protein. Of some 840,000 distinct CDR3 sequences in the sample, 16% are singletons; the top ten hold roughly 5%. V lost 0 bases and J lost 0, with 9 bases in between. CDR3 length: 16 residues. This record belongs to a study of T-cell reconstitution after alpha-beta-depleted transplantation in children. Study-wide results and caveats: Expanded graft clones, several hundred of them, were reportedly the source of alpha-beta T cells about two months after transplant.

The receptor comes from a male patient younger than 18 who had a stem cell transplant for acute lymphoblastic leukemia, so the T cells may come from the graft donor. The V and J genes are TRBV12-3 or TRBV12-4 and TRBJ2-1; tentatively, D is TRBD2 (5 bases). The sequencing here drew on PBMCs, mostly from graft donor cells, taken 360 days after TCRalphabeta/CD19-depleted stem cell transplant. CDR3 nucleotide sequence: TGTGCCAGCAGTTTAGCGGCGGGTAGCTCCTACAATGAGCAGTTCTTC. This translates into CASSLAAGSSYNEQFF.